The present entry profiles one TCR beta chain with its context. Antigen specificity is unknown. TCRdb reanalysed the 5' RACE reads using MiXCR and keeps one entry per CDR3 protein. The table has a few hundred thousand distinct CDR3 sequences, roughly 9% seen once. The entry originates in a study of identical twins. General study results and limits: Low generation-probability sequences were in excess among twin-shared out-of-frame alpha sequences. In zero-insertion analyses, partial confounding could arise from invariant MAIT and iNKT cells. Modelling underestimated the level of out-of-frame TCR alpha sharing observed in monozygotic twins.

V dropped 0 bases and J dropped 8; count of bases not matched to a gene: 1. CDR3 length: 13 residues. In germline, CDR1 is DFQATT, CDR2 SNEGSKA (reference sequence). Sequenced sample: naive T cells sorted from blood. The J gene is TRBJ2-1, the V gene TRBV20-1, with TRBD1 matching 10 bases. The source of this sequence is a woman between 50 and 59 years old in good health. The CDR3 sequence is CSARETGGYEQFF. CDR3 nucleotides: TGCAGTGCTAGAGAGACAGGGGGCTATGAGCAGTTCTTC.